One and the same sample provided the 20 T cell receptor beta chains below, sequenced in a study of shared clonotypes between healthy human individuals. Assay used: immunoSEQ multiplex PCR; TCRdb lists only in-frame clones, some missing. The sample has roughly 660,000 clones; roughly 88% are singletons. Sequencing used memory CD8+ T cells from PBMCs. Subset reported: CD45RO+ cells pooled with CCR7-negative TemRA cells. These receptor sequences come from a man younger than 35 in good health. Some clones in this sample may be carry-over from other donors' samples.

The chain links TRBV30 to TRBJ1-1; 9 bases are a match to TRBD1. Germline trimming cut 3 bases from V and 5 bases from J; bases unmatched to any gene: 7. The CDR3 has 14 amino acids. Germline V lookup: CDR1 GTSNPN, CDR2 SVGIG (reference sequence). The DNA for the CDR3 is TGTGCCTGGAGGGCGGGACAGGGCCGTACTGAAGCTTTCTTT. Encoded protein: CAWRAGQGRTEAFF.

V is TRBV27 and J is TRBJ2-7; 9 bases are shared with TRBD1. The CDR3 is 16 residues long. Germline trimming cut 4 bases from V and 0 bases from J; bases unmatched to any gene: 7. CDR1 is MNHEY and CDR2 is SMNVEV in the germline V gene (reference sequence). The DNA of the CDR3 is TGTGCCAGCAGTTCCCTCGGGACAGGGTACTCCTACGAGCAGTACTTC. Amino acids: CASSSLGTGYSYEQYF.

The chain recombines TRBV4-2 with TRBJ1-5, with D possibly being TRBD1 (5 bases). Per the germline V gene, CDR1 is LGHNA and CDR2 is YNFKEQ. This CDR3 region has 16 residues. Trimming took 0 bases from V and 1 from J, leaving 10 bases between them. The CDR3 spells CASSQELGVSNQPQHF. The CDR3 nucleotides read TGTGCCAGCAGCCAAGAACTGGGGGTAAGCAATCAGCCCCAGCATTTT.

CDR3: CASMGQTYEQYF. The CDR3 bases are TGTGCCAGCATGGGGCAGACCTACGAGCAGTACTTC. The chain uses TRBV7-9 and TRBJ2-5; weak D call: TRBD1 (5 bases). TRBJ2-7 matches the DNA end more closely, so the J call is doubtful. The CDR3 totals 12 residues. Per the germline V gene, CDR1 is SEHNR and CDR2 is FQNEAQ (reference sequence).

This chain joins TRBV7-9 and TRBJ2-1, with TRBD2 matching over 7 bases. The J segment lost 8 bases and the V segment lost 3 bases, leaving 1 base of the junction unmatched. CDR1 SEHNR and CDR2 FQNEAQ come from the germline V gene (reference sequence). The CDR3 has 12 amino acids. The CDR3 is CASSFLADEQFF. For the CDR3, the DNA is TGTGCCAGCAGCTTCCTAGCGGATGAGCAGTTCTTC. Looking up the rest from reference TRBV7-9 and TRBJ2-1 gives the full variable domain: DTGVSQNPRHKITKRGQNVTFRCDPISEHNRLYWYRQTLGQGPEFLTYFQNEAQLEKSRLLSDRFSAERPKGSFSTLEIQRTEQGDSAMYLCASSFLADEQFFGPGTRLTVL.

A remark on this clone: Other DNA variants within this sample encode the same CDR3. V gene TRBV9 combines with J gene TRBJ1-2; D is unclear. Germline V CDR1 and CDR2: SGDLS, YYNGEE. Trimming removed 0 bases from V and 1 base from J, with 7 bases in between. The CDR3 length is 14 residues. The CDR3 loop is CASSVGGSNYGYTF. CDR3 in DNA: TGTGCCAGCAGCGTAGGTGGCAGTAACTATGGCTACACCTTC.

CDR3 protein: CASSAGSSPLHF. The CDR3 DNA sequence: TGTGCCAGCAGCGCTGGAAGTTCACCCCTCCACTTT. The chain links TRBV5-6 to TRBJ1-6; D is unclear. Trimming cost V 4 bases and J 9 bases, with 8 bases left between them. CDR3 length: 12 amino acids. Germline CDR1 and CDR2: SGHDT and YYEEEE.

The table lists this clone with a count of one. This chain joins TRBV7-8 and TRBJ2-6, with unresolved D. CDR1 is SGHVS, CDR2 FQNEAQ, per germline. Trimming pared 3 bases from V and 5 bases from J, leaving 11 bases between. CDR3 length equals 15 residues. The CDR3 nucleotides are TGTGCCAGCAGCTTTAACCCCTTCCGGGCCAACGTCCTGACTTTC. As protein: CASSFNPFRANVLTF.

The V gene is TRBV19, the J gene TRBJ2-7, with D perhaps matching TRBD1 (5 bases). The V gene's germline CDR1 is LNHDA and CDR2 SQIVND (reference sequence). The CDR3 has 13 residues. The V gene lost 2 bases and the J gene lost 7 bases, with 12 bases spanning the gap. CDR3 sequence (DNA): TGTGCCAGTAGTATAAGGCCAGGGAAAGAGCAGTACTTC. It codes for CASSIRPGKEQYF.

This rearrangement joins TRBV5-4 to TRBJ1-2, with 8 bases that match TRBD1. The CDR3 is made up of 16 amino acids. Germline loops: CDR1 SGHNT, CDR2 YYREEE (reference sequence). V dropped 4 bases and J dropped 4; count of bases not matched to a gene: 12. CDR3 region: CASSADRGETFYGYTF. The CDR3 nucleotides are TGTGCCAGCAGCGCCGACAGGGGAGAGACATTCTATGGCTACACCTTC.

This clone was found once. The gene calls are TRBV7-2 and TRBJ1-1; 9 bases match TRBD1. The CDR3 is 15 amino acids. The J segment lost 3 bases and the V segment lost 4 bases, leaving 6 bases of the junction unmatched. In germline, CDR1 is SGHTA, CDR2 FQGNSA. The DNA of the CDR3 is TGTGCCAGCAGCTACTACAGGGGGCAGGACACTGAAGCTTTCTTT. Its translation is CASSYYRGQDTEAFF.

The chain recombines TRBV7-9 with TRBJ2-1, with D possibly being TRBD2 (5 bases). V dropped 5 bases and J dropped 2 bases, with 19 bases sitting between them. Germline V gives CDR1 SEHNR, CDR2 FQNEAQ (reference sequence). The CDR3 extends over 17 amino acids. The CDR3 DNA follows: TGTGCCAGCAGCCCCCCGGGCACCCGGAGGCCCTACAATGAGCAGTTCTTC. This codes for CASSPPGTRRPYNEQFF.

V and J are TRBV4-3 and TRBJ1-3; D gene unclear. Trimming stripped 1 base from V and 1 base from J, with 8 bases between. Germline assignment: CDR1 LGHNA and CDR2 YSLEER. CDR3 length: 15 amino acids. In nucleotides, the CDR3 is TGCGCCAGCAGCCAAGGCTCTCTTTCTGGAAACACCATATATTTT. Its protein product is CASSQGSLSGNTIYF.

The chain employs TRBV7-2 and TRBJ1-2; tentative D call: TRBD1 (6 bases). The germline V and J ends were trimmed by 5 bases and 7 bases, with 17 bases remaining between them. CDR3 length: 14 residues. In germline, CDR1 is SGHTA, CDR2 FQGNSA. This CDR3 reads CASSPGGAPSGYTF. The DNA of the CDR3 is TGTGCCAGCAGCCCGGGGGGGGCGCCAAGTGGCTACACCTTC.

CDR3 in DNA: TGTGCCAGCAGTTTAGGGCAGGTGGGCACTGAAGCTTTCTTT. The encoded protein is CASSLGQVGTEAFF. V and J are TRBV27 and TRBJ1-1; no definite D call. Trimming left V 2 bases short and J 4 bases short, with 11 bases between. The CDR3 contains 14 residues. The germline V gene has CDR1 MNHEY and CDR2 SMNVEV (reference sequence).

The chain uses TRBV4-1 and TRBJ2-7; 10 nucleotides match TRBD2. CDR3 length: 16 amino acids. The V gene's germline CDR1 is MGHRA and CDR2 YSYEKL. The trim removed 1 base at V and 4 bases at J, leaving 7 bases unmatched. The CDR3 sequence is CASSQGEALAGYEQYF. DNA of the CDR3: TGCGCCAGCAGCCAAGGGGAGGCACTAGCGGGATACGAGCAGTACTTC.

V gene TRBV27 combines with J gene TRBJ1-2; D is uncertain. V was shortened by 2 bases and J by 1 base, with 8 bases between the two germline ends. This CDR3 region has 14 residues. Germline values: CDR1 MNHEY, CDR2 SMNVEV (reference sequence). In nucleotides, the CDR3 is TGTGCCAGCAGTTTACGAGGGCATAACTATGGCTACACCTTC. Protein product: CASSLRGHNYGYTF.

This clone appeared a single time. The rearrangement uses TRBV9 and TRBJ2-1; tentatively, D is TRBD1 (6 bases). This CDR3 has 13 amino acids. Germline CDR1 SGDLS, CDR2 YYNGEE. V gave up 4 bases and J gave up 13 bases, with 18 bases separating them. CDR3 sequence reads: CASSPDDRYDQFF. The CDR3 nucleotides read TGTGCCAGCAGCCCTGATGACAGGTACGACCAGTTCTTC.

This clone was picked up one time. The rearrangement links TRBV28 to TRBJ2-5; 13 nucleotides align to TRBD2. The CDR3 loop spans 16 amino acids. J was trimmed by 3 bases and V by 4 bases; bases with no gene match: 5. Germline-derived CDR1 and CDR2 are MDHEN and SYDVKM. CDR3 coding DNA: TGTGCCAGCAGTTCCCACGGACTAGCGGGAGAAGAGACCCAGTACTTC. This sequence encodes CASSSHGLAGEETQYF.

The CDR3 reads CASSKDPPGGPDQETQYF. CDR3 DNA sequence: TGTGCCAGCAGCAAAGATCCGCCAGGGGGCCCCGACCAAGAGACCCAGTACTTC. This chain connects TRBV21-1 to TRBJ2-5; the D segment call TRBD1 is taken from the table without a DNA check. TRBV21-1 is reported as a pseudogene. This CDR3 has 18 residues.